A selection of T cell receptor beta chains follows, all from one sample in a study of blood T cell repertoires in COVID-19. Some clones are missing from TCRdb's copy, which holds only in-frame ones; the method was immunoSEQ multiplex PCR. The table includes 20,000 or so clones, nearly 90% detected once. What was sequenced was peripheral blood. The source is a human donor with active COVID-19. The donor label of this sample is uncertain. Both conserved end residues are part of each CDR3. D genes are given only for firm matches. Where a row states a size, it is once, few, many or the class of an expanded clone; other rows omit it.

V,size,D,J,DNA,CDR3
TRBV9,once,NA,TRBJ2-7,TGTGCCAGCAGCGTAGGCGACGAGCAGTACTTC,CASSVGDEQYF
TRBV19,once,NA,TRBJ1-1,TGTGCCAGTAGTCCCGGGAGGGGTGAAACTGAAGCTTTCTTT,CASSPGRGETEAFF
TRBV28,NA,NA,TRBJ2-1,TGTGCCAGCAGCTCCCGGGGACTTGTTTTCTTC,CASSSRGLVFF
TRBV29-1,NA,TRBD1,TRBJ1-3,TGCAGCGTCTCTACGACAGGGGTTCTATCTGGAAACACCATATATTTT,CSVSTTGVLSGNTIYF
TRBV19,few,NA,TRBJ1-5,TGTGCCAGTAGTGGTACGAGCGGGACCAATCAGCCCCAGCATTTT,CASSGTSGTNQPQHF
TRBV7-2,NA,NA,TRBJ2-1,TGTGCCAGCAGCCTAGACTACGGTCCCTACAATGAGCAGTTCTTC,CASSLDYGPYNEQFF
TRBV19,NA,NA,TRBJ1-2,TGTGCCAGTAGCGGGATAACACATGAAACGGAACCTTATGGCTACACCTTC,CASSGITHETEPYGYTF
TRBV11-3,NA,NA,TRBJ2-7,TGTGCCAGCAGCTCACAGGGTGGCGAGCAGTACTTC,CASSSQGGEQYF
TRBV29-1,NA,NA,TRBJ2-7,TGCAGCGTTGAAGGTAGTCTCGGGAGCGAGCAGTACTTC,CSVEGSLGSEQYF
TRBV5-6,NA,TRBD2,TRBJ2-3,TGTGCCAGCAGCTTGGGGGGACTAGTCACACATACGCAGTATTTT,CASSLGGLVTHTQYF
TRBV5-4,NA,TRBD1,TRBJ2-5,TGTGCCAGCACCAATGGGGGACAGGCCACCGACCAGTACTTC,CASTNGGQATDQYF
TRBV5-6,NA,NA,TRBJ1-3,TGTGCCAGCAGCAGATCGACACCTCCCATATATTTT,CASSRSTPPIYF
TRBV11-3,NA,NA,TRBJ2-5,TGTGCCAGCAGCCGAGATCGCACCCAGGGGAGCGAGACCCAGTACTTC,CASSRDRTQGSETQYF
TRBV28,once,NA,TRBJ1-1,TGTGCCAGTAGGACAGCTAACACTGAAGCTTTCTTT,CASRTANTEAFF
TRBV19,NA,TRBD1,TRBJ2-5,TGTGCCAGTAGTATATCCAGGGGGCGAGAGACCCAGTACTTC,CASSISRGRETQYF
TRBV6-2/TRBV6-3,NA,TRBD2,TRBJ2-1,TGTGCCAGCAGTTCGATCCGGCGGGGGGCGGATGAGCAGTTCTTC,CASSSIRRGADEQFF
TRBV27,NA,NA,TRBJ1-6,TGTGCCAGCAGTTCAAACAGGCTCAGCTCCTATAATTCACCCCTCCACTTT,CASSSNRLSSYNSPLHF
TRBV6-2/TRBV6-3,NA,NA,TRBJ1-2,TGTGCCAGCAGTCGGACCGGGATTAACTATGGCTACACCTTC,CASSRTGINYGYTF
TRBV7-2,NA,TRBD2,TRBJ2-3,TGTGCCAGCAGTTTTAGAGCGGGAGCGACAGATACGCAGTATTTT,CASSFRAGATDTQYF
TRBV2,NA,TRBD2,TRBJ2-1,TGTGCCAGCACCCTCGGACTAGCGGGAGGGGATGAGCAGTTCTTC,CASTLGLAGGDEQFF
TRBV25-1,NA,NA,TRBJ1-1,TGTGCCAGCAGTGAATATCAGGGCCACACTGAAGCTTTCTTT,CASSEYQGHTEAFF
TRBV7-9,few,NA,TRBJ1-6,TGTGCCAGCAGCTTACTTGATGGAGGCCAATCACCCCTCCACTTT,CASSLLDGGQSPLHF
TRBV7-7,NA,TRBD2,TRBJ2-1,TGTGCTAGCAGCCCCCAGCGGGGCTCCTACAATGAGCAGTTCTTC,CASSPQRGSYNEQFF
TRBV2,NA,NA,TRBJ1-2,TGTGCCAGCAGTGAAGGCAGGGGCCCTAACTATGGCTACACCTTC,CASSEGRGPNYGYTF
TRBV19,NA,NA,TRBJ1-5,TGTGCCAGTAGCGGGGGACTGGATCAGCCCCAGCATTTT,CASSGGLDQPQHF
TRBV6-5,once,NA,TRBJ1-1,TGTGCCAGCACCCGAGGTGGCCGTTCGACTTTCTTT,CASTRGGRSTFF
TRBV28,once,NA,TRBJ2-7,TGTGCCAGCAGCCAGGGGCCTCGATTTTACGAGCAGTACTTC,CASSQGPRFYEQYF
TRBV29-1,NA,NA,TRBJ1-1,TGCAGCGTCTCCCTTACCGGGACAAAGAAAGCTTTCTTT,CSVSLTGTKKAFF
TRBV7-2,NA,TRBD2,TRBJ2-7,TGTGCCAGCAGCTTAGAGGTCCTAGCGGGAGGGAACTCCTACGAGCAGTACTTC,CASSLEVLAGGNSYEQYF
TRBV2,few,NA,TRBJ1-5,TGTGCCAGCAGTGAAATGAGGTCGCGGAGCAATCAGCCCCAGCATTTT,CASSEMRSRSNQPQHF
TRBV7-9,once,NA,TRBJ2-1,TGTGCCAGCAGCTTTATGATAGCGAGCAATGAGCAGTTCTTC,CASSFMIASNEQFF
TRBV9,NA,NA,TRBJ2-6,TGTGCCAGCGCGCAGGGGACCGGGGCCAACGTCCTGACTTTC,CASAQGTGANVLTF
TRBV5-5,few,TRBD1,TRBJ2-7,TGTGCCAGCAGCTTGGAGGGACAGGGGACCTACGAGCAGTACTTC,CASSLEGQGTYEQYF
TRBV2,NA,NA,TRBJ2-5,TGTGCCAGCAGACCCGGACATAACCAAGAGACCCAGTACTTC,CASRPGHNQETQYF
TRBV7-9,NA,NA,TRBJ2-1,TGTGCCAGCAGCCCCGGCGAGGGTATCTATGAGCAGTTCTTC,CASSPGEGIYEQFF
TRBV4-3,once,NA,TRBJ2-3,TGCGCCAGCAGCCCACTAGGAGGGTTTGACACAGATACGCAGTATTTT,CASSPLGGFDTDTQYF
TRBV5-1,NA,TRBD1,TRBJ2-7,TGCGCCAGCAGACTGGGACAGGTTAGCTACGAGCAGTACTTC,CASRLGQVSYEQYF
TRBV7-9,NA,NA,TRBJ1-2,TGTGCCAGCAGCCCTTACCTCGGGGAAGGCTACACCTTC,CASSPYLGEGYTF
TRBV29-1,NA,TRBD2,TRBJ2-3,TGCAGCGCGGGACTAGCGGGAGACGGGGCGCAGTATTTT,CSAGLAGDGAQYF
TRBV19,NA,NA,TRBJ2-1,TGTGCCAGTAGTATATACCCCCTCGGGATCCAGTTCTTC,CASSIYPLGIQFF
TRBV27,NA,TRBD1,TRBJ2-7,TGTGCCAGCAGTACAAAACAGGGGGCTTTCTCCTACGAGCAGTACTTC,CASSTKQGAFSYEQYF
TRBV9,NA,TRBD1,TRBJ2-7,TGTGCCAGCAGCCTGGGGACAGGGACTTTGTACGAGCAGTACTTC,CASSLGTGTLYEQYF
TRBV6-2/TRBV6-3,NA,NA,TRBJ2-7,TGTGCCAGCAGTTCTGGGGCTAGCGTCTCCTACGAGCAGTACTTC,CASSSGASVSYEQYF